This T cell receptor beta chain comes out of a study of blood T cell repertoires in COVID-19 (dated by TCRdb to the early 2020s). General notes on the study: Samples from collaborators originated in the United States, Italy and Spain and spanned both the acute and convalescent phases of COVID-19. The prospective study material was composed of cDNA or gDNA derived from T cells, B-cell-depleted T cells, or PBMCs. The dataset comprised deeply sampled blood TCRbeta repertoires from subjects exposed to, actively infected with, or recovered from COVID-19. A freely available public database, intended as a resource for researchers studying the immune response to SARS-CoV-2, is where the repertoires were released. Samples were obtained from the ongoing ImmuneRACE study (first 160 participants) and from 1,000 to 1,500 subjects provided by 6 global collaborators. The sample metadata nearly always contained a de-identified subject ID, COVID-19 status, age in years and sex. HLA class I and class II types, where available, came from metadata supplied by the sample provider rather than from assay-based typing. Study-wide findings and limitations: The amount of clinical and demographic metadata varied by source and participant and was provided uncurated.

Each collaborating institution followed its own protocols to collect whole blood in K2EDTA tubes. Collaborator samples were shipped for TCRbeta analysis as frozen whole blood, isolated PBMCs, or DNA extracted from either sample type. TCRbeta CDR3 regions were amplified from genomic DNA by means of the immunoSEQ Assay, a bias-controlled multiplex PCR. Per the source publication's procedure: The number of nucleated cells in each sample was estimated from the amplification of reference gene primers within the assay. Sequence reads were collapsed and filtered to measure the absolute abundance of every unique TCRbeta CDR3 rearrangement. For each sample, productive Simpson clonality was calculated by taking the square root of Simpson's diversity index across productive rearrangements. TCRdb stores this immuneACCESS table with in-frame sequences only. Part of the clones is absent; in the studies checked, under half of the shortfall reflects unresolved V genes, and no reason is known for the rest. The DNA was the basis for D and trimming; V, J and clone size are from that table. This sample gives about 260,000 clones in total; 80% to 90% of them show up just once. The biggest ten clones account for 1.5% to 2% of the sample.

Sequences LGHDT (CDR1) and YNNKEL (CDR2) are obtained from the germline V gene (reference sequence). V is reduced by 6 bases and J by 2 bases, leaving a spacing of 10 bases between them. The CDR3 has 13 amino acids, counting the end cysteine and phenylalanine. The only DNA kept is the CDR3, 39 bases in frame from the first base. Regarding this clone: Its antigen is still unknown. Per-nucleotide qualities are absent, and no much larger clonotype sits a single base away.

Sequenced: peripheral blood. This receptor chain uses TRBV3-1 (or the pseudogene TRBV3-2) and TRBJ1-2; the D gene cannot be resolved reliably. The sequence was collected from a man aged 25-40 years with active or convalescent COVID-19. The nucleotide sequence is given as TGTGCCAGCAGTCGACCGGGGAACTATGGCTACACCTTC. This codes for CASSRPGNYGYTF.